What follows are 5 T cell receptor beta chains derived from one specimen sequenced in a study of shared clonotypes between healthy human individuals. Generated by immunoSEQ multiplex PCR, the TCRdb table keeps only in-frame clones and is missing some. The sample consists of a few million clones, more than 90% of them appearing once. The sequencing sample was made of naive CD4+ T cells sorted from blood. As for subset: CD45RA+ positively selected. The receptors stem from a man between 18 and 35 years old in good health.

The chain uses TRBV10-2 and TRBJ2-5; 9 bases match TRBD2. Germline V gene sequence: CDR1 WSHSY, CDR2 SAAADI. This CDR3 has 14 amino acids. Losses at the gene ends were 10 bases for V and 5 bases for J; bases not matched to a gene: 11. CDR3 bases: TGCGCCACCGTCCCGGCGGGGGGGCTGGAGACCCAGTACTTC. It codes for CATVPAGGLETQYF.

V gene TRBV28 combines with J gene TRBJ1-1; D ambiguous. The germline V and J ends were trimmed by 4 bases and 5 bases, with 11 bases remaining between them. The CDR3 loop spans 13 amino acids. CDR1 and CDR2 from the germline V gene are MDHEN and SYDVKM. CDR3 sequence reads: CASSSLVRTEAFF. In DNA form, the CDR3 reads TGTGCCAGCAGTTCCCTGGTAAGAACTGAAGCTTTCTTT. The full variable domain, in which reference TRBV28 and TRBJ1-1 provide the parts outside the CDR3, is DVKVTQSSRYLVKRTGEKVFLECVQDMDHENMFWYRQDPGLGLRLIYFSYDVKMKEKGDIPEGYSVSREKKERFSLILESASTNQTSMYLCASSSLVRTEAFFGQGTRLTVV.

The chain is built from TRBV2 and TRBJ1-6; D is undetermined. This CDR3 is 13 amino acids long. V was trimmed by 7 bases and J by 7 bases, leaving 11 bases between them. Germline V CDR1 and CDR2: SNHLY, FYNNEI. In nucleotides, the CDR3 is TGTGCCAGCACCGGAACGCCAAATTCACCCCTCCACTTT. Protein sequence: CASTGTPNSPLHF.

This chain connects TRBV7-2 to TRBJ1-5; no clear D. The length of the CDR3 is 16 residues. Trimming shortened V by 2 bases and J by 0 bases, and 11 bases separated the two germline ends. CDR1 is SGHTA, CDR2 FQGNSA, per germline. The CDR3 is CASSLSTAYSNQPQHF. The CDR3 DNA is TGTGCCAGCAGCTTATCGACGGCCTATAGCAATCAGCCCCAGCATTTT. The complete variable domain, with remaining parts taken from reference TRBV7-2 and TRBJ1-5, reads GAGVSQSPSNKVTEKGKDVELRCDPISGHTALYWYRQSLGQGLEFLIYFQGNSAPDKSGLPSDRFSAERTGGSVSTLTIQRTQQEDSAVYLCASSLSTAYSNQPQHFGDGTRLSIL.

V is TRBV30 and J is TRBJ1-1; 8 bases fit TRBD1. Germline V gives CDR1 GTSNPN, CDR2 SVGIG (reference sequence). J was trimmed by 5 bases and V by 4 bases; bases with no gene match: 6. The CDR3 spans 13 residues. The CDR3 DNA is TGTGCCTGGACAGGGGGCCTTAAGACTGAAGCTTTCTTT. Translation: CAWTGGLKTEAFF.